Presented here are 2 T cell receptor beta chains from one specimen sequenced in a study of tumor-infiltrating lymphocytes in primary liver carcinoma. Starting material of 500 to 600 ng total RNA yielded TCR beta cDNA via a constant-region primer. For TCR beta, libraries were produced by three nested multiplex PCR rounds using slightly modified ARM-PCR. It was with TRBV1-TRBV30 forward primers and a C-beta reverse primer that the first two PCR rounds were run, at about 10 cycles each. TCRdb recomputed calls from the multiplex PCR reads with MiXCR, one row per CDR3 protein. The sample holds 180,000 or so distinct CDR3 sequences, about 60% seen once. Germline DNA was also extracted, and blood RNA was taken from unsorted whole blood. Sequenced input: peripheral blood. These receptor sequences come from a middle-aged man with primary liver carcinoma and hepatitis B virus infection.

This clonotype has just a few counts. The chain has TRBV12-3 or TRBV12-4 and TRBJ2-3; maybe TRBD1 (6 bases). The CDR3 has 13 amino acids. V lost 0 bases to trimming and J lost 11 bases, with 12 bases between them. The CDR3 reads CASSLAGQVGQYF. The CDR3 DNA reads TGTGCCAGCAGTTTAGCGGGACAAGTGGGGCAGTATTTT.

On this clonotype itself: At one end, the junction sequence differs from germline, possibly due to a read error. The CDR3 spells CASSSTGGADTQYF. The DNA of the CDR3 is TGTGCCAGCAGCTCCACAGGGGGCGCAGATACGCAGTATTTC. V usage is TRBV5-4 and J usage is TRBJ2-3; 9 positions agree with TRBD1. The CDR3 runs 14 residues. Germline-derived CDR1 and CDR2 are SGHNT and YYREEE (reference sequence).